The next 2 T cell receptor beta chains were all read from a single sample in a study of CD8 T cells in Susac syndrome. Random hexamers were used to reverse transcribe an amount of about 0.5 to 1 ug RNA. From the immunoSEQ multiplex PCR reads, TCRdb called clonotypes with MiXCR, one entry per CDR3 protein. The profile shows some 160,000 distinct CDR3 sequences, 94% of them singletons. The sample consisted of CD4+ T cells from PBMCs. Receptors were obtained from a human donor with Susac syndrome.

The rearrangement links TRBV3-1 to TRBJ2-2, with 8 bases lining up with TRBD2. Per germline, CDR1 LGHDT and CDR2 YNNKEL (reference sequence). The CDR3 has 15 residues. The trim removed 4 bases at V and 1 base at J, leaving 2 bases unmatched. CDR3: CASSPSGGNTGELFF. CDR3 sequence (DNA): TGTGCCAGCAGCCCAAGCGGGGGGAACACCGGGGAGCTGTTTTTT.

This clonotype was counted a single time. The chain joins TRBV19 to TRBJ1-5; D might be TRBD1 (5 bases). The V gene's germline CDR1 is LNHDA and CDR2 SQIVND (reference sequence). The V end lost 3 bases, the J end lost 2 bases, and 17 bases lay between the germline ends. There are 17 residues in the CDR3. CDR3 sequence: CASSIIEGARGNQPQHF. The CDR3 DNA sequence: TGTGCCAGTAGTATCATCGAAGGGGCGCGGGGCAATCAGCCCCAGCATTTT.